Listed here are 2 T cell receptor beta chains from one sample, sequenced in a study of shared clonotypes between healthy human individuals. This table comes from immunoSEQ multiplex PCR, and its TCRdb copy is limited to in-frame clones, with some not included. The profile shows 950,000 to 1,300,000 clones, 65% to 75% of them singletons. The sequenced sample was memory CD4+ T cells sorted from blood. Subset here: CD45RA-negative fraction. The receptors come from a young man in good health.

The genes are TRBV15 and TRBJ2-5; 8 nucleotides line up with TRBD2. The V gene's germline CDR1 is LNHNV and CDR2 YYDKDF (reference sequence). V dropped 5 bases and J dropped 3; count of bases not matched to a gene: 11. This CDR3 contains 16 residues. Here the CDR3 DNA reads TGTGCCACCAGCCGAAGACCGGGACTAGTGGAAGAGACCCAGTACTTC. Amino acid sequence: CATSRRPGLVEETQYF.

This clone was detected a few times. The CDR3 DNA reads TGTGCCATCAGGACAGGGGGCGCTGAAGCTTTCTTT. It yields the protein CAIRTGGAEAFF. V is TRBV10-3 and J is TRBJ1-1; 10 bases are a match to TRBD1. Unmatched junction bases numbered 1, after V lost 6 bases and J lost 6 bases. The CDR3 totals 12 residues. The germline CDR1 and CDR2 sequences are ENHRY and SYGVKD.